This passage covers 24 T cell receptor beta chains from one sample sequenced in a study of CD4 T cells in relation to SARS-CoV-2 and coronaviruses (dated by TCRdb to the early 2020s). Library generation was performed with the immunoSEQ multiplex PCR assay. The table was pulled from immuneACCESS by TCRdb, which kept in-frame rearrangements only. Such tables lose some clones; where checked, under half of the loss comes from unresolved V genes, and the rest has no known cause. Counted in this sample were about 43,000 clones; almost 85% of them appeared once. Clones ranked in the top ten supply 1.4% of the sample. Antigens of these TCRs are unknown. Sequencing used naive CD4+ T cells from PBMCs, cultured in vitro. This specimen's cell subset or site label, per the study, means: naive CD4+ T cells isolated by negative enrichment. These TCRs come from an adult with COVID-19.

V usage is TRBV7-9 and J usage is TRBJ2-3; no reliable D call. Between the trimmed V and J ends, which lost 1 base and 6 bases, there was a span of 11 bases. Germline CDR1 SEHNR, CDR2 FQNEAQ (reference sequence). The length of the CDR3 is 14 residues. Here the CDR3 reads CASSLVQVIDTQYF. CDR3 DNA sequence: TGTGCCAGCAGCTTAGTACAAGTGATCGATACGCAGTATTTT.

This rearrangement joins TRBV18 to TRBJ2-1; TRBD2 might be the D (6 bases). V lost 3 bases to trimming and J lost 5 bases, with 11 bases between them. Germline lookup yields CDR1 KGHSH and CDR2 LQKENI. There are 14 residues in the CDR3. CDR3 in amino acids: CASSPPTRHNEQFF. For the CDR3, the DNA is TGTGCCAGCTCACCCCCGACTAGACACAATGAGCAGTTCTTC.

This chain connects TRBV5-1 to TRBJ2-5, with 7 bases aligning to TRBD1. This CDR3 is 16 amino acids long. Germline CDR1 reads SGHRS; CDR2 reads YFSETQ. V lost 1 base and J lost 5; bases outside the gene matches: 11. In DNA, the CDR3 is TGCGCCAGCAGCTTGTACGCCGGACAGGCAAGGGAGACCCAGTACTTC. Its protein is CASSLYAGQARETQYF.

The chain recombines TRBV3-1 (or the pseudogene TRBV3-2) with TRBJ1-2; D not certain. The germline gives CDR1 LGHDT, CDR2 YNNKEL (reference sequence). The CDR3 runs 11 residues. V lost 4 bases to trimming and J lost 7 bases, with 7 bases between them. The CDR3 loop reads CASSLGAGYTF. CDR3 DNA: TGTGCCAGCAGCCTCGGCGCTGGCTACACCTTC.

The genes are TRBV30 and TRBJ2-7; 9 bases are shared with TRBD1. The CDR3 is made up of 12 amino acids. V was clipped by 3 bases and J by 3 bases; unmatched bases: 0. CDR1 and CDR2 from the germline V gene are GTSNPN and SVGIG (reference sequence). In DNA form, the CDR3 reads TGTGCCTGGAGGACAGGGGGCTACGAGCAGTACTTC. The encoded protein is CAWRTGGYEQYF.

The chain recombines TRBV6-5 with TRBJ2-3, with D perhaps given as TRBD1 or TRBD2 (7 bases each). The CDR3 has 16 amino acids. Germline lookup yields CDR1 MNHEY and CDR2 SVGAGI. Trimming shortened V by 4 bases and J by 2 bases, and 16 bases separated the two germline ends. DNA for the CDR3: TGTGCCAGCAGTTCAGGGGCAGGGGGGGCCACAGATACGCAGTATTTT. Translated, it gives CASSSGAGGATDTQYF.

This rearrangement joins TRBV12-3 or TRBV12-4 to TRBJ1-2; 7 positions agree with TRBD1. This CDR3 is 13 amino acids long. The trim removed 7 bases at V and 3 bases at J, leaving 5 bases unmatched. The CDR3 reads CASMDRLDYGYTF. As DNA, the CDR3 is TGTGCCAGCATGGACAGGCTTGACTATGGCTACACCTTC.

J is TRBJ2-1 and V is TRBV7-3; no reliable D call. This CDR3 comprises 15 residues. Per germline, CDR1 SGHTA and CDR2 FQGTGA. The V gene lost 3 bases and the J gene lost 0 bases, with 9 bases spanning the gap. CDR3 nucleotide sequence: TGTGCCAGCAGCTTTAGGCCTAGCTCCTACAATGAGCAGTTCTTC. It translates to CASSFRPSSYNEQFF.

The chain combines TRBV29-1 with TRBJ2-3, with D possibly TRBD2 on 6 matching bases. Per the germline V gene, CDR1 is SQVTM and CDR2 is ANQGSEA. V was clipped by 7 bases and J by 4 bases, with 15 bases between them. The CDR3 is 13 amino acids. CDR3: CSGSRGTPDTQYF. In nucleotides, the CDR3 is TGCAGCGGCAGCCGGGGGACCCCAGATACGCAGTATTTT.

V is TRBV15 and J is TRBJ1-2; D might be TRBD1 (6 bases). CDR3 length: 15 residues. Germline V gives CDR1 LNHNV, CDR2 YYDKDF (reference sequence). V lost 2 bases, J lost 5 bases, and 15 bases lay in between. The CDR3 DNA is TGTGCCACCAGCAGATTACAGGGAAAGTCGTATGGCTACACCTTC. Translation: CATSRLQGKSYGYTF.

The chain joins TRBV30 to TRBJ1-3; D is ambiguous. With 3 bases removed from V and 7 bases from J, the gap between germline ends came to 13 bases. Germline CDR1 and CDR2: GTSNPN and SVGIG (reference sequence). The CDR3 runs 13 residues. CDR3 nucleotide sequence: TGTGCCTGGAGCCCGGGAGGATGGAACACCATATATTTT. Protein sequence: CAWSPGGWNTIYF.

The chain carries TRBV28 and TRBJ1-1; D remains ambiguous. The ends were cut back, 2 bases at V and 1 base at J, with 2 bases in the middle. CDR1 and CDR2 (germline): MDHEN, SYDVKM. The length of the CDR3 is 12 residues. The CDR3 here is CASSLRNTEAFF. DNA of the CDR3: TGTGCCAGCAGTTTACGGAACACTGAAGCTTTCTTT.

The CDR3 bases are TGTGCCTGGAGTGTACCAGGCCGAAGCACAGATACGCAGTATTTT. Its protein product is CAWSVPGRSTDTQYF. The J gene is TRBJ2-3, the V gene TRBV30; no clear D gene. CDR1 is GTSNPN and CDR2 is SVGIG in the germline V gene (reference sequence). V shed 0 bases and J shed 0 bases, with 10 bases lying between them. The CDR3 consists of 15 residues.

The V call is TRBV19, the J call TRBJ2-6, with D maybe TRBD1 (5 bases). The CDR3 covers 14 residues. Trimming removed 8 bases from V and 0 bases from J, with 8 bases in between. CDR1 and CDR2 (germline): LNHDA, SQIVND (reference sequence). This CDR3 reads CASHRSSGANVLTF. The CDR3 nucleotides read TGTGCCAGTCACAGGAGCTCTGGGGCCAACGTCCTGACTTTC.

V and J are TRBV20-1 and TRBJ2-7; the match to TRBD1 covers 7 bases. The germline CDR1 and CDR2 sequences are DFQATT and SNEGSKA (reference sequence). This CDR3 contains 11 residues. The V and J ends lost 6 bases and 5 bases, in that order; junction bases with no gene match: 4. The CDR3: CSARQGNEQYF. As DNA, the CDR3 is TGCAGTGCGCGACAGGGTAACGAGCAGTACTTC.

This chain links TRBV5-1 with TRBJ2-2, with D unclear. This CDR3 contains 15 residues. Trimming took off 2 bases at V and 0 bases at J, with 8 bases between the two ends. Germline lookup yields CDR1 SGHRS and CDR2 YFSETQ. CDR3 sequence (DNA): TGCGCCAGCAGCTTACCCGCTTCGAACACCGGGGAGCTGTTTTTT. It yields the protein CASSLPASNTGELFF.

The rearrangement joins TRBV19 to TRBJ1-1, with D hard to call. The ends were cut back, 6 bases at V and 2 bases at J, with 13 bases in the middle. Germline CDR1 reads LNHDA; CDR2 reads SQIVND (reference sequence). The CDR3 is made up of 14 amino acids. The CDR3 loop is CASRRQNFNTEAFF. CDR3 sequence (DNA): TGTGCCAGTAGGCGACAAAATTTCAACACTGAAGCTTTCTTT.

This chain joins TRBV18 and TRBJ1-3, with TRBD1 matching over 10 bases. The V segment lost 2 bases and the J segment 8 bases; nucleotides outside the gene matches: 3. The CDR3 totals 14 residues. Germline CDR1 KGHSH, CDR2 LQKENI. The CDR3 reads CASSPGTGADTIYF. The CDR3 DNA follows: TGTGCCAGCTCACCAGGGACAGGGGCGGACACCATATATTTT.

The chain joins TRBV5-1 to TRBJ2-7, with D possibly TRBD2 on 7 matching bases. CDR1 SGHRS and CDR2 YFSETQ come from the germline V gene. V lost 0 bases and J lost 7, with 14 bases in between. The CDR3 spans 14 residues. In DNA form, the CDR3 reads TGCGCCAGCAGCTTGGTGGGGGGGGACACTGAGCAGTACTTC. Residues: CASSLVGGDTEQYF.

CDR3 sequence (DNA): TGTGCCACCAGAGAGACAGGGCCCGACACTGAAGCTTTCTTT. Protein: CATRETGPDTEAFF. The rearrangement links TRBV15 to TRBJ1-1; 7 bases agree with TRBD1. Germline trimming cut 6 bases from V and 3 bases from J; bases unmatched to any gene: 7. Germline lookup yields CDR1 LNHNV and CDR2 YYDKDF (reference sequence). This CDR3 is built from 14 residues.

This clone was counted only a few times. The chain has TRBV4-1 and TRBJ1-2; no clear D. Germline V gene data show CDR1 as MGHRA and CDR2 as YSYEKL. The CDR3 totals 15 residues. V lost 1 base, J lost 4 bases, and 13 bases lay in between. The CDR3 loop reads CASSQGLLVRYGYTF. CDR3 bases: TGCGCCAGCAGCCAAGGTCTGTTGGTTCGCTATGGCTACACCTTC.

The gene calls are TRBV5-8 and TRBJ1-5, with D possibly TRBD1 on 5 matching bases. Trimming removed 4 bases at V and 0 bases at J, with 14 bases between. CDR1 is SGHTS, CDR2 YDEGEE, per germline. The CDR3 loop spans 16 amino acids. CDR3 DNA: TGTGCCAGCAGCATTCGGGACTATACTAGCAATCAGCCCCAGCATTTT. Residues: CASSIRDYTSNQPQHF.

The chain carries TRBV11-3 and TRBJ2-2; 7 bases line up with TRBD2. The CDR3 sequence is 14 residues long. V was pared by 5 bases and J by 5 bases, with 5 bases of the junction left unmatched. Germline CDR1 SGHNT, CDR2 YENEEA. Written as DNA, the CDR3 is TGTGCCAGCAGCCCCGGCGGGAGTACCGGGGAGCTGTTTTTT. This codes for CASSPGGSTGELFF.

The CDR3 reads CASSLVLGTTDTQYF. The CDR3 DNA is TGTGCCAGCAGCCTCGTCCTAGGGACCACAGATACGCAGTATTTT. This sequence joins TRBV3-1 (or the pseudogene TRBV3-2) and TRBJ2-3; D is perhaps TRBD1 or TRBD2 (5 bases each). V was clipped by 4 bases and J by 2 bases, with 13 bases between them. CDR1 is LGHDT and CDR2 is YNNKEL in the germline V gene (reference sequence). This CDR3 contains 15 residues.